The 8 T cell receptor beta chains below come from one sample, sequenced in a study of blood T cell repertoires in COVID-19. Here immunoSEQ multiplex PCR was the method, and the copy in TCRdb shows in-frame clones only, minus some. This sample has over 100,000 clones, with over 75% found just once. The sample taken for sequencing was peripheral blood. Source of these receptors: a woman in her seventies with acute or convalescent COVID-19.

V is TRBV6-5 and J is TRBJ1-1, with D unclear. Germline V gene lookup returns CDR1 MNHEY and CDR2 SVGAGI. V shed 6 bases and J shed 0 bases, with 11 bases lying between them. This CDR3 spans 14 amino acids. CDR3 in amino acids: CASSLTGVNTEAFF. The CDR3 nucleotides read TGTGCCAGCAGCCTAACCGGGGTGAACACTGAAGCTTTCTTT.

The J gene is TRBJ2-5, the V gene TRBV5-5, with a possible D match to TRBD2 (6 bases). The CDR3 runs to 14 residues. Trimming cost V 4 bases and J 3 bases, with 13 bases left between them. Germline V gene sequence: CDR1 SGHKS, CDR2 YYEKEE (reference sequence). The CDR3 bases are TGTGCCAGCAGCCCGGGGGTAGGGAAAGAGACCCAGTACTTC. Translation gives CASSPGVGKETQYF.

V gene TRBV11-3 combines with J gene TRBJ2-1, with D perhaps matching TRBD2 (5 bases). This CDR3 region has 16 residues. V shed 0 bases and J shed 10 bases, with 19 bases lying between them. Germline CDR1 reads SGHNT; CDR2 reads YENEEA. This chain's CDR3 is CASSLDPPPAREEQFF. In nucleotides, the CDR3 is TGTGCCAGCAGCTTAGATCCCCCCCCCGCAAGGGAGGAGCAGTTCTTC.

CDR3 amino acids: CASSIRQGAMNGELFF. The CDR3 DNA sequence: TGTGCCAGCAGCATTCGACAGGGGGCGATGAACGGGGAGCTGTTTTTT. The V and J genes are TRBV7-2 and TRBJ2-2; 10 bases agree with TRBD1. V trimming: 5 bases; J trimming: 7 bases; junction bases outside the gene matches: 10. CDR3 size: 16 residues. CDR1 and CDR2 from the germline V gene are SGHTA and FQGNSA.

The gene calls are TRBV7-9 and TRBJ2-5, with 7 nucleotides matching TRBD1. V lost 7 bases to trimming and J lost 2 bases; unmatched junction nucleotides: 4. CDR1 is SEHNR, CDR2 FQNEAQ, per germline (reference sequence). The length of the CDR3 is 13 residues. The CDR3 loop reads CASKRDSQETQYF. The CDR3 nucleotides read TGTGCCAGCAAACGGGACAGTCAAGAGACCCAGTACTTC.

The chain has TRBV10-3 and TRBJ2-5; tentatively, D is TRBD2 (6 bases). This CDR3 region has 17 residues. V was trimmed by 8 bases and J by 7 bases, leaving 29 bases between them. The V gene's germline CDR1 is ENHRY and CDR2 SYGVKD. The CDR3 DNA sequence: TGTGCCATCCCATGGGGGGAGATGGGACGTTTGATAGGGACCCAGTACTTC. Its translation is CAIPWGEMGRLIGTQYF.

This chain joins TRBV7-2 and TRBJ2-1, with TRBD2 matching over 8 bases. This CDR3 comprises 16 residues. J was trimmed by 2 bases and V by 5 bases; bases with no gene match: 8. Germline-derived CDR1 and CDR2 are SGHTA and FQGNSA. CDR3 DNA: TGTGCCAGCAGCGAGACAAGCGGGGGCCCCTACAATGAGCAGTTCTTC. This gives the protein CASSETSGGPYNEQFF. Drawing the rest from reference TRBV7-2 and TRBJ2-1, the complete variable domain is GAGVSQSPSNKVTEKGKDVELRCDPISGHTALYWYRQSLGQGLEFLIYFQGNSAPDKSGLPSDRFSAERTGGSVSTLTIQRTQQEDSAVYLCASSETSGGPYNEQFFGPGTRLTVL.

This chain links TRBV11-3 with TRBJ2-1; TRBD1 aligns across 12 bases. The CDR3 is 17 amino acids. The germline gives CDR1 SGHNT, CDR2 YENEEA. J lost 7 bases, V lost 2 bases, and 9 bases had no gene match. This CDR3 reads CASSLRPGTGGGNEQFF. The CDR3 DNA follows: TGTGCCAGCAGCTTAAGACCCGGGACAGGGGGCGGGAATGAGCAGTTCTTC.